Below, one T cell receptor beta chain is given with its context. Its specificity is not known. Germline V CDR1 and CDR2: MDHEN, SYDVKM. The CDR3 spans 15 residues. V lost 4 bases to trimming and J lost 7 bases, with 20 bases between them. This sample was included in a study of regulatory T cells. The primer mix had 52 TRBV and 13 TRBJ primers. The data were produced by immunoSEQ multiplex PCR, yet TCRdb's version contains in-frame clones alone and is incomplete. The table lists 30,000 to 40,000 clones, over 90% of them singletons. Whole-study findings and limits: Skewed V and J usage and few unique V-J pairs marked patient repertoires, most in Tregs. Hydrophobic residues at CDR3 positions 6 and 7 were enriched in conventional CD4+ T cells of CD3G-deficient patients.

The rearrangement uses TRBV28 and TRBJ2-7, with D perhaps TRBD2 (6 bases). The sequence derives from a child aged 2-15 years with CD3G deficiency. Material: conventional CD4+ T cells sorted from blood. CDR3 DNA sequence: TGTGCCAGCAGTTCTACTAGCTTCCACCGGGAAGAGCAGTACTTC. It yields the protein CASSSTSFHREEQYF.